This T cell receptor beta chain was found in a study of Ad26.COV2.S vaccination and SARS-CoV-2 variants. CDR3 size: 15 residues. The trim removed 4 bases at V and 2 bases at J, leaving 3 bases unmatched. Per the germline V gene, CDR1 is LGHNA and CDR2 is YSLEER. Clones were read by immunoSEQ multiplex PCR, and TCRdb kept only the in-frame ones, dropping some. The sample records roughly 150,000 clones, 86% being singletons. The TCR sequence derives from a human donor who had recovered from COVID-19. Material: peripheral blood, obtained after recovery from COVID-19. The rearrangement uses TRBV4-3 and TRBJ2-3; 10 nucleotides line up with TRBD2. In DNA, the CDR3 is TGCGCCAGCAGCCTAGCGGGGGGAATCACAGATACGCAGTATTTT. It specifies CASSLAGGITDTQYF.